This T cell receptor beta chain was identified in a study of T cells in Graves' hyperthyroidism and ophthalmopathy (dated by TCRdb to between 2018 and 2021). About the full investigation: Peripheral blood samples were taken at the time of initial diagnosis, prior to any treatment. In addition, the study compared T-cell repertoires in thyroid tissue and in blood from several Graves' hyperthyroidism patients. The paper reports TCR Vbeta CDR3 sequencing of approximately 130 peripheral blood samples: 40 or so ophthalmopathy, about 75 hyperthyroidism and approximately 17 progressor patients. A discovery cohort of about a hundred patients, about 40 with Graves' ophthalmopathy and about 60 with stable Graves' hyperthyroidism, was used to find distinguishing TCR V-J signatures. After blood sampling, hyperthyroidism patients were treated with methimazole at a starting dose of 30 mg daily, and ophthalmopathy patients were treated with high-dose intravenous methylprednisolone. The roughly 91 discovery patients were randomly divided into training and test sets at a 7:3 ratio. Whether ophthalmopathy could be predicted prospectively was tested in an independent validation cohort made up of some 20 hyperthyroidism patients plus 17 patients who later progressed to ophthalmopathy. Here is what the overall study found, with its caveats: In validation, the model predicted progression to ophthalmopathy a median of roughly 6.2 months before onset, with over 60% sensitivity and about 75% specificity. Most expanded thyroid clonotypes (frequency above 0.001) were also detected in blood, a finding suggesting that blood repertoires may reflect thyroid immune responses. A model built on a 13 V-J signature distinguished ophthalmopathy from stable hyperthyroidism, reaching approximately 89% sensitivity and about 81% specificity in cross-validation and 80%/75% in testing. No statistical method was used to fix the sample size in advance, and group allocation was not hidden from the investigators.

The TCR beta CDR3 regions were amplified from the RNA transcripts. For the first round of RT-PCR on the TCR CDR3, the HTBI primer set was used together with the Qiagen OneStep RT-PCR kit. Libraries were constructed in a second round of multiplex PCR, after which size selection and purification were carried out. Sequencing of the libraries was done on an Illumina HiSeq2000 using paired-end 100 bp reads. Regarding the original processing steps: SOAPnuke was used to process the raw data, removing reads that contained adapters or uncalled bases, had a mean Phred below 15, or lacked an exact match to the constant primer or identifier. COPE v1.2.5 was used to merge high-quality paired reads, and clonotypes were defined as unique nucleotide sequences. MiTCR v1.1 was used to align clonotypes to the IMGT TRBV, TRBD and TRBJ reference segments. The analysis was restricted to V-J combinations with a frequency above 0.0001, which together covered 99.2% of the repertoires. A TCS score was defined as the ratio between F50 (clonal expansion) and ExV (chaos), using BLOSUM62-based TCRdist between CDR3 peptides within each V-J. Welch's t-statistics and random forest reduced approximately 520 V-J features to 13, which were used in a naive Bayes classifier (R e1071). TCRdb reworked the public reads: Q25 trimming with fastp, MiXCR clone assembly, productive beta chains retained. A single entry per CDR3 protein holds the most common genes and DNA from its merged rows. The V and J calls follow TCRdb's processing rather than the paper's. The sample table lists 350,000 or so distinct CDR3 sequences, about 20% of them with a count of one. 49% of the sample is held by the ten biggest clonotypes.

A patient counted as having stable Graves' hyperthyroidism if no progression to ophthalmopathy occurred over 18 months of follow-up. The hyperthyroidism patients were between 18 and 65 years old and newly diagnosed, with a disease duration of less than 2 months. Patients with uncontrolled infections, other autoimmune diseases, pregnancy or lactation were excluded. Diagnoses were established on the basis of clinical symptoms, serum thyroxine and TRAb, thyroid ultrasound, and orbital computed tomography. PBMCs were separated from roughly 10 ml of fresh peripheral blood using Ficoll-Paque density gradient centrifugation. Total RNA was extracted using Trizol reagent, and RNA quality was assessed on an Agilent 2100 Bioanalyzer. CDR1 is given as SNHLY and CDR2 as FYNNEI, both from the germline V gene. Germline trimming amounts to 6 bases on V and 4 bases on J, with 8 as the count of junction bases outside the gene matches. The CDR3, cysteine through phenylalanine, is 15 amino acids long. The retained sequence is limited to the CDR3, 45 bases, with the frame set at the first base.

Only a few counts were recorded for this clonotype. Its specific antigen is unknown. No base qualities exist here, and no much larger clone lies one base off it. Recombination joined TRBV2 with TRBJ1-4; TRBD1 aligns with 7 central bases. Sequenced input: blood. This sequence originates from a woman aged 50 to 60 with Graves' hyperthyroidism. The nucleotide sequence reads TGTGCCAGCAGGCCCGACAGGGCAAGTAATGAAAAACTGTTTTTT. It is translated as CASRPDRASNEKLFF.